This TCR beta chain stems from a study of blood T cell repertoires in COVID-19. As for the study in general: The cDNA or gDNA used as material had been derived from T cells, B-cell-depleted T cells, or PBMCs.

This clone was detected once. Cohort placement rested on clinical history that participants reported themselves. Libraries were prepared by immunoSEQ multiplex PCR; TCRdb keeps only in-frame clonotypes and omits some of them. The sample yields around 130,000 clones, about 88% seen once. Sequences were obtained from PBMCs or T cells enriched from blood (not recorded which). This TCR derives from a man aged 35 to 55 with acute COVID-19.

The DNA of the CDR3 is TGTGCCAGTAGTCCAGGACTAGCGGGAGGGCCCCCCGGGGAGCTGTTTTTT. Protein sequence: CASSPGLAGGPPGELFF. V usage is TRBV19 and J usage is TRBJ2-2; TRBD2 aligns across 15 bases. Germline V CDR1 and CDR2: LNHDA, SQIVND (reference sequence). V was pared by 5 bases and J by 6 bases, with 7 bases of the junction left unmatched. This CDR3 has 17 amino acids.